This T cell receptor beta chain originates from a study of somatic mutations in cytotoxic T cells in rheumatoid arthritis. Repertoires were generated with immunoSEQ multiplex PCR, while TCRdb's copy carries only in-frame clones and drops some. This table holds about 4,200 clones, 55% to 80% found once. V was shortened by 4 bases and J by 3 bases, with 18 bases between the two germline ends. The CDR3 length is 16 residues. The germline CDR1 and CDR2 sequences are MGHRA and YSYEKL. The sequenced material came from CD8+ T cells sorted from blood. The receptor was isolated from an adult with rheumatoid arthritis. The chain combines TRBV4-1 with TRBJ2-5; tentatively, D is TRBD2 (6 bases). This CDR3 is CASSPRRGLQEETQYF. Written as DNA, the CDR3 is TGCGCCAGCAGCCCCAGGCGGGGACTTCAAGAAGAGACCCAGTACTTC.